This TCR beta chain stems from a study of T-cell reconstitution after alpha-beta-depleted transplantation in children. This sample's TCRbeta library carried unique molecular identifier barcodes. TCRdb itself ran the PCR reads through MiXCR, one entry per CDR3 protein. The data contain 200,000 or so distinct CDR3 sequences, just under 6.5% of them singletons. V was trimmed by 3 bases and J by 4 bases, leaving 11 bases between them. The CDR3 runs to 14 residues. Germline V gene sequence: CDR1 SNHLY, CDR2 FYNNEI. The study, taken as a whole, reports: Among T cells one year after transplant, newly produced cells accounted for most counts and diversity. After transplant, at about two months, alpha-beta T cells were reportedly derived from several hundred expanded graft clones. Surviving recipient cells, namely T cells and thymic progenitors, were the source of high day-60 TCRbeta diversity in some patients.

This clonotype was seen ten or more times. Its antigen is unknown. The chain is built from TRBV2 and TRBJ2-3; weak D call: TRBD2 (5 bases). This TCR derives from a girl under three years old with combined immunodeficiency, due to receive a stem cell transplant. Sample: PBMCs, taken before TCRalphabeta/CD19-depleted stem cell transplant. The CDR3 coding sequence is TGTGCCAGCAGTGATTTCTCCGGGGCAGATACGCAGTATTTT. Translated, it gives CASSDFSGADTQYF.